The 23 T cell receptor beta chains listed next were all sequenced from one sample in a study of CD8+ T cells in alopecia areata. As the sequencing template, cDNA was produced by extracting RNA and reverse transcribing it. Libraries were prepared by immunoSEQ multiplex PCR; TCRdb keeps only in-frame clonotypes and omits some of them. The sample includes approximately 150,000 clones, 55% of them seen just once. Sequenced input: CD4+ T cells sorted from blood. Receptor source: a human donor in good health.

The V and J genes are TRBV29-1 and TRBJ2-5, with D hard to call. Germline V gene data show CDR1 as SQVTM and CDR2 as ANQGSEA. Trimming removed 3 bases at V and 8 bases at J, with 13 bases between. This CDR3 comprises 12 residues. CDR3 protein: CSVDGRTGTQYF. DNA of the CDR3: TGCAGCGTTGATGGCAGGACCGGCACCCAGTACTTC.

The chain employs TRBV5-1 and TRBJ1-1; D unclear. The V end was cut by 0 bases, the J end by 6 bases, with 12 bases between. The CDR3 covers 14 residues. The germline gives CDR1 SGHRS, CDR2 YFSETQ. For the CDR3, the DNA is TGCGCCAGCAGCTTGGAGGGCGGAAAGGCTGAAGCTTTCTTT. It is translated as CASSLEGGKAEAFF.

This chain uses TRBV2 with TRBJ2-4; D may be TRBD1 (6 bases). Per the germline V gene, CDR1 is SNHLY and CDR2 is FYNNEI. Trimming left V 6 bases short and J 8 bases short, with 14 bases between. This CDR3 region has 13 residues. CDR3 in amino acids: CASRGTGWDIQYF. The CDR3 DNA is TGTGCCAGCAGGGGTACAGGGTGGGACATTCAGTACTTC.

This clone was counted between two and nine times. V is TRBV28 and J is TRBJ2-6; no clear D gene. Germline CDR1 MDHEN, CDR2 SYDVKM. Trimming took 5 bases from V and 4 from J, leaving 9 bases between them. This CDR3 has 14 amino acids. Here the CDR3 DNA reads TGTGCCAGCAGTCCCCCCGTCGGGGCCAACGTCCTGACTTTC. Encoded protein: CASSPPVGANVLTF.

This clone occurred a few times. The V and J genes are TRBV23-1 and TRBJ2-5; 8 bases fit TRBD2. TRBV23-1 is noted as an ORF with a role that remains uncertain. The V and J ends lost 3 bases and 1 base, in that order; junction bases with no gene match: 10. The CDR3 totals 17 residues. CDR3 coding DNA: TGCGCCAGCAGTCACACGAGGACTAGCTACTGCCAAGAGACCCAGTACTTC. Its translation: CASSHTRTSYCQETQYF.

The chain combines TRBV11-2 with TRBJ2-7, with 7 bases fitting TRBD1. The V and J ends lost 4 bases and 2 bases, in that order; junction bases with no gene match: 8. Germline V gives CDR1 SGHAT, CDR2 FQNNGV. The CDR3 sequence is 15 residues long. The CDR3 is CASSSNQGVTYEQYF. The CDR3, as DNA: TGTGCCAGCAGCTCAAACCAGGGGGTCACCTACGAGCAGTACTTC.

This clone was detected once. The CDR3 protein is CSVRDRGVGEQYF. The CDR3 DNA is TGCAGCGTCAGGGACAGGGGGGTTGGCGAGCAGTACTTC. The V call is TRBV29-1, the J call TRBJ2-7; 11 bases fit TRBD1. In germline, CDR1 is SQVTM, CDR2 ANQGSEA. V lost 6 bases to trimming and J lost 6 bases; unmatched junction nucleotides: 7. The length of the CDR3 is 13 residues.

This clone was detected a few times. This chain connects TRBV29-1 to TRBJ1-2; D uncertain. CDR3 size: 12 residues. Germline V CDR1 and CDR2: SQVTM, ANQGSEA. Deletions cut 4 bases from V and 7 bases from J, with 13 bases between. This chain's CDR3 is CSVGDKARGYTF. CDR3 coding DNA: TGCAGCGTTGGAGACAAGGCGCGTGGCTACACCTTC.

This clone was recorded a few times. V gene TRBV5-1 combines with J gene TRBJ2-6; D remains ambiguous. V lost 1 base and J 0 bases, leaving 5 bases between the germline ends. This CDR3 comprises 15 residues. Germline loops: CDR1 SGHRS, CDR2 YFSETQ. The CDR3 loop reads CASSLMSSGANVLTF. Written as DNA, the CDR3 is TGCGCCAGCAGCTTGATGAGCTCTGGGGCCAACGTCCTGACTTTC.

This chain links TRBV4-1 with TRBJ2-5; 7 bases agree with TRBD1. The V and J ends lost 1 base and 4 bases, in that order; junction bases with no gene match: 6. The CDR3 sequence is 15 residues long. The germline CDR1 and CDR2 sequences are MGHRA and YSYEKL. The CDR3 region is CASSQASTGAETQYF. The DNA of the CDR3 is TGCGCCAGCAGCCAAGCCTCCACAGGGGCAGAGACCCAGTACTTC.

The chain carries TRBV25-1 and TRBJ2-3; the D is unclear. The V end lost 6 bases, the J end lost 6 bases, and 13 bases lay between the germline ends. The CDR3 totals 13 residues. Germline values: CDR1 MGHDK, CDR2 SYGVNS. The DNA of the CDR3 is TGTGCCAGCAGCGTGAAATTCACGGATACGCAGTATTTT. Translating it yields CASSVKFTDTQYF.

This chain links TRBV4-2 with TRBJ2-5, with D possibly matching TRBD2 (5 bases). V gave up 0 bases and J gave up 2 bases, with 13 bases separating them. From germline, CDR1 is LGHNA and CDR2 YNFKEQ. The CDR3 has 16 residues. CDR3 DNA sequence: TGTGCCAGCAGCCAAGATTCTAGGACTGGTCAAGAGACCCAGTACTTC. Protein: CASSQDSRTGQETQYF.

This clone has just a few counts. The chain uses TRBV29-1 and TRBJ2-1; TRBD2 matches 11 bases. The ends lost 5 bases at V and 6 bases at J; junction bases unmatched: 9. Germline-derived CDR1 and CDR2 are SQVTM and ANQGSEA. This CDR3 is built from 15 residues. CDR3 sequence (DNA): TGCAGCGTTCGAACCGGGACTAGCGGAAGCAATGAGCAGTTCTTC. Translating it yields CSVRTGTSGSNEQFF.

The chain has TRBV29-1 and TRBJ1-2; TRBD1 is a possible D gene (5 bases). The germline V and J ends were trimmed by 5 bases and 4 bases, with 14 bases remaining between them. CDR3 length equals 13 residues. Germline V CDR1 and CDR2: SQVTM, ANQGSEA. As DNA, the CDR3 is TGCAGCGTTAGGCCCGGGGCGAGCTATGGCTACACCTTC. This codes for CSVRPGASYGYTF.

This clone was seen only a few times. This sequence joins TRBV27 and TRBJ1-5; D ambiguous. The V and J ends lost 6 bases and 4 bases respectively, with 13 bases between them. In germline, CDR1 is MNHEY, CDR2 SMNVEV (reference sequence). CDR3 size: 14 residues. The CDR3 loop reads CASSSGTGNQPQHF. The CDR3 bases are TGTGCCAGCAGCTCCGGAACCGGTAATCAGCCCCAGCATTTT.

The chain uses TRBV7-4 and TRBJ2-7; no clear D. From germline, CDR1 is SGHVT and CDR2 SQSDAQ. The V gene lost 5 bases and the J gene lost 3 bases, with 17 bases spanning the gap. The CDR3 covers 15 residues. This CDR3 is CASSEYRVARYEQYF. The CDR3 DNA reads TGTGCCAGCAGCGAATATAGGGTAGCCCGCTACGAGCAGTACTTC.

Only a few counts were recorded for this clone. The rearrangement joins TRBV29-1 to TRBJ2-3; D uncertain. V was pared by 6 bases and J by 4 bases, with 5 bases between. Per germline, CDR1 SQVTM and CDR2 ANQGSEA. This CDR3 has 10 residues. The CDR3 nucleotides read TGCAGCGTGATCCCAGATACGCAGTATTTT. Protein product: CSVIPDTQYF.

In its sample, this clone was seen a few times. The chain combines TRBV7-9 with TRBJ2-7; 9 nucleotides match TRBD1. This CDR3 comprises 15 residues. V trimming: 5 bases; J trimming: 5 bases; junction bases outside the gene matches: 10. CDR1 SEHNR and CDR2 FQNEAQ come from the germline V gene (reference sequence). CDR3 residues: CASSEIGTGLHEQYF. The CDR3 bases are TGTGCCAGCAGCGAGATAGGGACAGGGCTACACGAGCAGTACTTC. Full variable domain (remainder filled in from reference TRBV7-9 and TRBJ2-7): DTGVSQNPRHKITKRGQNVTFRCDPISEHNRLYWYRQTLGQGPEFLTYFQNEAQLEKSRLLSDRFSAERPKGSFSTLEIQRTEQGDSAMYLCASSEIGTGLHEQYFGPGTRLTVT.

This clone came up a few times. The V and J genes are TRBV29-1 and TRBJ2-2; D is uncertain. The germline V and J ends were trimmed by 4 bases and 3 bases, with 9 bases remaining between them. The CDR3 has 13 amino acids. Germline V lookup: CDR1 SQVTM, CDR2 ANQGSEA. This CDR3 reads CSVVGHDTGELFF. CDR3 in DNA: TGCAGCGTTGTGGGTCACGACACCGGGGAGCTGTTTTTT.

This sequence joins TRBV18 and TRBJ2-7; no definite D call. Per germline, CDR1 KGHSH and CDR2 LQKENI. Trimming stripped 3 bases from V and 6 bases from J, with 15 bases between. The CDR3 sequence is 14 residues long. CDR3 region: CASSPLTETGEQYF. CDR3 DNA: TGTGCCAGCTCACCCCTTACCGAAACGGGCGAGCAGTACTTC. Drawing the rest from reference TRBV18 and TRBJ2-7, the complete variable domain is NAGVMQNPRHLVRRRGQEARLRCSPMKGHSHVYWYRQLPEEGLKFMVYLQKENIIDESGMPKERFSAEFPKEGPSILRIQQVVRGDSAAYFCASSPLTETGEQYFGPGTRLTVT.

This clone was detected a few times. The chain carries TRBV28 and TRBJ2-1; the D is unclear. This CDR3 region has 12 residues. Germline CDR1 and CDR2: MDHEN and SYDVKM. Trimming removed 2 bases at V and 8 bases at J, with 7 bases between. The CDR3 is CASSLIWDEQFF. The CDR3 bases are TGTGCCAGCAGTTTAATCTGGGATGAGCAGTTCTTC.

J is TRBJ2-2 and V is TRBV25-1, with 8 bases aligning to TRBD2. The CDR3 covers 15 residues. Germline assignment: CDR1 MGHDK and CDR2 SYGVNS. The V gene end was trimmed by 5 bases and the J gene end by 5 bases; junction bases not matched to a gene: 7. This CDR3 is CASSRGGRGTGELFF. In DNA form, the CDR3 reads TGTGCCAGCAGTCGGGGGGGCAGGGGAACCGGGGAGCTGTTTTTT.

This rearrangement joins TRBV2 to TRBJ2-3, with TRBD2 matching 11 bases. Germline V gene lookup returns CDR1 SNHLY and CDR2 FYNNEI. CDR3 size: 15 residues. V lost 6 bases and J lost 5; bases outside the gene matches: 7. The CDR3 reads CASSYTSGSGDTQYF. CDR3 nucleotide sequence: TGTGCCAGCAGCTATACTAGCGGGAGTGGAGATACGCAGTATTTT.